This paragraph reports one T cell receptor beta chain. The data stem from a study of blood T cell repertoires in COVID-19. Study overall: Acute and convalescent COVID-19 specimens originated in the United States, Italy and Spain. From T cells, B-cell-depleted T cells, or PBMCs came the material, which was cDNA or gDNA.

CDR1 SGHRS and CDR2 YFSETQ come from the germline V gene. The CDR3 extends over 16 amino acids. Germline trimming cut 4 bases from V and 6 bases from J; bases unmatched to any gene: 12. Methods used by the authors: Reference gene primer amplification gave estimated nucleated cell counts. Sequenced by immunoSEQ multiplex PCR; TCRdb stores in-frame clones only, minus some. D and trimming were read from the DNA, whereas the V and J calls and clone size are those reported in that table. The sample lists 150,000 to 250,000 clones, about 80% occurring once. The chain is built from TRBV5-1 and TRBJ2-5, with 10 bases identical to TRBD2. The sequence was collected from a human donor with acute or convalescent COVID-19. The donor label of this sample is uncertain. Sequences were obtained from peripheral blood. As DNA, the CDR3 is TGCGCCAGCAGCACAAACGAACTAGCGGGACCTCAGACCCAGTACTTC. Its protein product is CASSTNELAGPQTQYF.